One T cell receptor beta chain is described in this entry. This sample stems from a study of blood T cell repertoires in COVID-19. The overall study: Acute and convalescent COVID-19 samples came from the United States, Italy and Spain.

TCRdb keeps only in-frame clones here, not all; method: immunoSEQ multiplex PCR. The sample has 350,000 to 450,000 clones, roughly four fifths seen once. The ends lost 3 bases at V and 7 bases at J; junction bases unmatched: 6. The CDR3 is 13 amino acids. The germline CDR1 and CDR2 sequences are GTSNPN and SVGIG (reference sequence). V usage is TRBV30 and J usage is TRBJ2-5; 9 bases map to TRBD2. The receptor was derived from a woman between 50 and 59 years old who had recovered from COVID-19. The sample comprised PBMCs or T cells enriched from blood (not recorded which). CDR3 sequence reads: CAWSLSGGRTQYF. The CDR3 coding sequence is TGTGCCTGGAGCCTTAGCGGGGGACGGACCCAGTACTTC.